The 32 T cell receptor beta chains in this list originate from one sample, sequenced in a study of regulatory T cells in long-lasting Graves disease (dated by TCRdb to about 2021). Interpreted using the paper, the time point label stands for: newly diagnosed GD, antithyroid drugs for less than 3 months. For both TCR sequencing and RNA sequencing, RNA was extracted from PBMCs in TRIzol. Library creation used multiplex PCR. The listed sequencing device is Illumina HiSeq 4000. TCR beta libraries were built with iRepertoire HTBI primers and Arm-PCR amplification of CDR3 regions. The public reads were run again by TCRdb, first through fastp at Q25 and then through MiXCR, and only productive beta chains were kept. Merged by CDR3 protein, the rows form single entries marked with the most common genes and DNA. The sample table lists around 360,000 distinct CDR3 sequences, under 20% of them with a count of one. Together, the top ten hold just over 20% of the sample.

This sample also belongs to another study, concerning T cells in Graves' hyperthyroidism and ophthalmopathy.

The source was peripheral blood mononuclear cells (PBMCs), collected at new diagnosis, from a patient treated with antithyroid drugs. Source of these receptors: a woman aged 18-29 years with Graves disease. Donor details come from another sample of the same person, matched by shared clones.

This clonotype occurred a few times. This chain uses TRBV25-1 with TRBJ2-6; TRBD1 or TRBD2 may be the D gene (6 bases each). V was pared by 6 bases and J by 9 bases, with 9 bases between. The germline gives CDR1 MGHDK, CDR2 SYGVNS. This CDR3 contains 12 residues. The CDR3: CASRAGHNVLTF. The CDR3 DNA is TGTGCCAGCAGGGCGGGACACAACGTCCTGACTTTC.

CDR3 sequence (DNA): TGTGCCTGGAGCAAACGAGGGACTAGCGGGAGAGGTTGGGAGCAGTTCTTC. Amino acid sequence: CAWSKRGTSGRGWEQFF. The gene calls are TRBV30 and TRBJ2-1, with 14 bases aligning to TRBD2. V lost 3 bases, J lost 10 bases, and 14 bases stayed unmatched. Germline CDR1 is GTSNPN and CDR2 is SVGIG (reference sequence). This CDR3 has 17 amino acids.

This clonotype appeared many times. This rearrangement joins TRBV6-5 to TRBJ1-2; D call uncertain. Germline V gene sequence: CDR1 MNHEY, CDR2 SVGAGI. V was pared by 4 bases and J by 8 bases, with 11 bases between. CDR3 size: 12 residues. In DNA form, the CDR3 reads TGTGCCAGCAGTTCGACCGGTGTGGGCTACACCTTC. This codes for CASSSTGVGYTF.

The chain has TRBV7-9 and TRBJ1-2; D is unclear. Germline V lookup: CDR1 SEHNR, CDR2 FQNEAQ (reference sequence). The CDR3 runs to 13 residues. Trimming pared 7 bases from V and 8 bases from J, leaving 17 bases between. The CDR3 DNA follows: TGTGCCAGCACCCCGATGGACTTGGAAGGCTACACCTTC. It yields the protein CASTPMDLEGYTF. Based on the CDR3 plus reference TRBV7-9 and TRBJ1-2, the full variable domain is DTGVSQNPRHKITKRGQNVTFRCDPISEHNRLYWYRQTLGQGPEFLTYFQNEAQLEKSRLLSDRFSAERPKGSFSTLEIQRTEQGDSAMYLCASTPMDLEGYTFGSGTRLTVV.

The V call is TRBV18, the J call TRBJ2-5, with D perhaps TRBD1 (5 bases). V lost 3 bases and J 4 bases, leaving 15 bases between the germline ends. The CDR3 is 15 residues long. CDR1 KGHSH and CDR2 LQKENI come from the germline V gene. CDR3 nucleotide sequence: TGTGCCAGCTCACCCGACGGAACCAGGGCAGAGACCCAGTACTTC. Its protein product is CASSPDGTRAETQYF.

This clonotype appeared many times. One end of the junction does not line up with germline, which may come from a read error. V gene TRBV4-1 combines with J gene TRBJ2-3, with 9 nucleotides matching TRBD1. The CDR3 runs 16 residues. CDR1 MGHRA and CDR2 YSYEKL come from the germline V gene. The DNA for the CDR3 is TGTGCCAGCAGCCAAGATGCAGGGACAGGGACCGATACGCAGTATTTT. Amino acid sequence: CASSQDAGTGTDTQYF.

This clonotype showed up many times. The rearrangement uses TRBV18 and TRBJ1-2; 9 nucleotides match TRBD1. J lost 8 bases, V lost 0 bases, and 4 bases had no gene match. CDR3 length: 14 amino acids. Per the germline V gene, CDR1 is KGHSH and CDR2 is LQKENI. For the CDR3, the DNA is TGTGCCAGCTCACCACCGAACAGGGGGCTCGGCTACACCTTC. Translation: CASSPPNRGLGYTF.

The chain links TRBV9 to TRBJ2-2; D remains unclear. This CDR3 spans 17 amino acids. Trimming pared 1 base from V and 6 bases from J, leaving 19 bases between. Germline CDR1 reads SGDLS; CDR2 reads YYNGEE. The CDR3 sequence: CASSVSPGLGISGELFF. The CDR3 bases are TGTGCCAGCAGCGTATCCCCCGGGTTGGGAATATCCGGGGAGCTGTTTTTT. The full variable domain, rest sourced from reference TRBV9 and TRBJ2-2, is DSGVTQTPKHLITATGQRVTLRCSPRSGDLSVYWYQQSLDQGLQFLIQYYNGEERAKGNILERFSAQQFPDLHSELNLSSLELGDSALYFCASSVSPGLGISGELFFGEGSRLTVL.

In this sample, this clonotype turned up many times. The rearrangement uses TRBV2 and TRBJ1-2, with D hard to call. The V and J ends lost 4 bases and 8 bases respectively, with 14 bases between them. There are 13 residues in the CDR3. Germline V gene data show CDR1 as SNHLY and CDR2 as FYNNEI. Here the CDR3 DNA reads TGTGCCAGCAGTGGTGGCGGGCTGGGCGGCTACACCTTC. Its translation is CASSGGGLGGYTF.

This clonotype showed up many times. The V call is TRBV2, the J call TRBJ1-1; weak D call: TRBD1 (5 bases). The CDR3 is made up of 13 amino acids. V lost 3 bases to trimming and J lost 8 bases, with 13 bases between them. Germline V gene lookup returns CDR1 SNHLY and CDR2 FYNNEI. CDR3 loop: CASSDLIRAEAFF. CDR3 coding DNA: TGTGCCAGCAGTGATCTTATCAGGGCCGAAGCTTTCTTT.

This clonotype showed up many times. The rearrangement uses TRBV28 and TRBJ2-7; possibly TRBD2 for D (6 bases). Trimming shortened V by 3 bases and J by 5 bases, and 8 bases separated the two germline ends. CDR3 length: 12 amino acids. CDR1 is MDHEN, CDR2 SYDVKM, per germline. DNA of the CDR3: TGTGCCAGCAGTTTGCCGGGAGACGAGCAGTACTTC. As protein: CASSLPGDEQYF.

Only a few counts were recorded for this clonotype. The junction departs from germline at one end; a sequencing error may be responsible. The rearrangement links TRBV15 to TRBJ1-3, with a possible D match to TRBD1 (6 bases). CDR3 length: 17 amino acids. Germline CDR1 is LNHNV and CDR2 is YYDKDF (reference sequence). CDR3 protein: CATSRVGGFGSGSTIYF. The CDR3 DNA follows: TGTGCCACCAGCAGAGTAGGGGGGTTCGGCTCTGGAAGCACCATATATTTT.

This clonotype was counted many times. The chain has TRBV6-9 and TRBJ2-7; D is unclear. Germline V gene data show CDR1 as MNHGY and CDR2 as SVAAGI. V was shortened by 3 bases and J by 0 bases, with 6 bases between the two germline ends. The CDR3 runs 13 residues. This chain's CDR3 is CASSYSASYEQYF. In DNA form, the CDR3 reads TGTGCCAGCAGTTACTCAGCCTCCTACGAGCAGTACTTC.

As DNA, the CDR3 is TGTGCCAGCAGCTTAATCAACAATCAGCCCCAGCATTTT. It translates to CASSLINNQPQHF. The J gene is TRBJ1-5, the V gene TRBV7-2; unclear D gene. Trimming removed 2 bases from V and 3 bases from J, with 5 bases in between. There are 13 residues in the CDR3. The germline V gene encodes CDR1 SGHTA and CDR2 FQGNSA. The whole variable domain, remainder taken from reference TRBV7-2 and TRBJ1-5, is GAGVSQSPSNKVTEKGKDVELRCDPISGHTALYWYRQSLGQGLEFLIYFQGNSAPDKSGLPSDRFSAERTGGSVSTLTIQRTQQEDSAVYLCASSLINNQPQHFGDGTRLSIL.

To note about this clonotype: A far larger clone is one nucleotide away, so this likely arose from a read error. This chain's CDR3 is CASGPTGLPPLGSYNEQFF. The DNA for the CDR3 is TGTGCCAGCGGCCCTACGGGACTCCCACCCCTGGGGTCCTACAATGAGCAGTTCTTC. The chain joins TRBV14 to TRBJ2-1, with D possibly TRBD2 on 6 matching bases. Germline V gene data show CDR1 as SGHDN and CDR2 as FVKESK. Trimming stripped 8 bases from V and 1 base from J, with 27 bases between. This CDR3 is 19 amino acids long.

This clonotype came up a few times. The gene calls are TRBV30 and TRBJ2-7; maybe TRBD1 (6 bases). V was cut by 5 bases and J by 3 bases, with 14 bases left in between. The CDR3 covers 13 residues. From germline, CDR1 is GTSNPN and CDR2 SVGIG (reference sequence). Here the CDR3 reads CAWDTGMGYEQYF. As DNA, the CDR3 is TGTGCCTGGGATACAGGGATGGGCTACGAGCAGTACTTC.

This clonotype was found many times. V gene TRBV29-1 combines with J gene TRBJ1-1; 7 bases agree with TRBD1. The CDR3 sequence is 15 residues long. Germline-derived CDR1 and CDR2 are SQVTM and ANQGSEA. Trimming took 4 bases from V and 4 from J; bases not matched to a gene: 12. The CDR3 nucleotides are TGCAGCGTTGCCAACAGAGGGGGCGCGGGCACTGAAGCTTTCTTT. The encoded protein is CSVANRGGAGTEAFF.

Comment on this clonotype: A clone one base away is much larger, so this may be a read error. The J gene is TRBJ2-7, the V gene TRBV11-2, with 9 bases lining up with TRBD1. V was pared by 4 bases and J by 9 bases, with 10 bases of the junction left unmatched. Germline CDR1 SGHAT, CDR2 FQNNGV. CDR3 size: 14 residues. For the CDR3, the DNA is TGTGCCAGCAGCTCGGGACAGGGAATGTGGGGGCAGTACTTC. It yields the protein CASSSGQGMWGQYF.

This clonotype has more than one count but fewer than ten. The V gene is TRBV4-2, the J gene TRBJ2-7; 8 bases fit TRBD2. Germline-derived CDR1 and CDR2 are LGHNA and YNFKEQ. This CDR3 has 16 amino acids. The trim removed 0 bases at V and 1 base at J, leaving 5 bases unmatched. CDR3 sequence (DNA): TGTGCCAGCAGCCAAGATCGGGAGGGTATGTCCTACGAGCAGTACTTC. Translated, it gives CASSQDREGMSYEQYF.

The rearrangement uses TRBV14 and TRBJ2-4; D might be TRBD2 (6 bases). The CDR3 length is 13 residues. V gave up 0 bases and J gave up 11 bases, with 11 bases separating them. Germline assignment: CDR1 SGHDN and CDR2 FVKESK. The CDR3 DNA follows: TGTGCCAGCAGCCAAGAGTACGGGGGACTTCAGTACTTC. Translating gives CASSQEYGGLQYF.

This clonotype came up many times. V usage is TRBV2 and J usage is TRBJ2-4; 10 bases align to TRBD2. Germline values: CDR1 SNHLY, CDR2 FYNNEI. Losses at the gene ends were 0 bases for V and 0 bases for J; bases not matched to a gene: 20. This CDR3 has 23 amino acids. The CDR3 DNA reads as TGTGCCAGCAGTGAAGCAGGGCTAGCGGGGGTCATACCCCCAAGACTAGCCAAAAACATTCAGTACTTC. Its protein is CASSEAGLAGVIPPRLAKNIQYF. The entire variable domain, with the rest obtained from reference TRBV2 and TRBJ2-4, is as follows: EPEVTQTPSHQVTQMGQEVILRCVPISNHLYFYWYRQILGQKVEFLVSFYNNEISEKSEIFDDQFSVERPDGSNFTLKIRSTKLEDSAMYFCASSEAGLAGVIPPRLAKNIQYFGAGTRLSVL.

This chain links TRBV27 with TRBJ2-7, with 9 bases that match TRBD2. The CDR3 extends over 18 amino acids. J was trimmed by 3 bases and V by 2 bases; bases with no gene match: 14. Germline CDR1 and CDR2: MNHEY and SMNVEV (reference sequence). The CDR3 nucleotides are TGTGCCAGCAGTTTAGTGGGGGGTAGCGGGAGCCGGAGCTACGAGCAGTACTTC. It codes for CASSLVGGSGSRSYEQYF.

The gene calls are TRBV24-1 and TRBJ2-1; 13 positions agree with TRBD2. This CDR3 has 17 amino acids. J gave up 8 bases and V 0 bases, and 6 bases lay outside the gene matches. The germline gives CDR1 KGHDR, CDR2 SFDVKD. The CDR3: CATSDLWTSGSGDEQFF. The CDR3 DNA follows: TGTGCCACCAGTGATTTGTGGACTAGCGGGAGTGGGGATGAGCAGTTCTTC.

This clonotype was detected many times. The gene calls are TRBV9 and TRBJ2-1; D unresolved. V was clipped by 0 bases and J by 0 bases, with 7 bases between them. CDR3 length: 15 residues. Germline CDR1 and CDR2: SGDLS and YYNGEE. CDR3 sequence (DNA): TGTGCCAGCAGCGTAGGGCACCTCTCCTACAATGAGCAGTTCTTC. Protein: CASSVGHLSYNEQFF.

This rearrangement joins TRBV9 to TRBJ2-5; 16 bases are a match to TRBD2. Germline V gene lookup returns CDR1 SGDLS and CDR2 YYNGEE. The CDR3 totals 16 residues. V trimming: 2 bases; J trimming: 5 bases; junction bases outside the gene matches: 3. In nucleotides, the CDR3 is TGTGCCAGCAGCGTGGGGACTAGCGGGAGGGTGGAGACCCAGTACTTC. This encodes CASSVGTSGRVETQYF. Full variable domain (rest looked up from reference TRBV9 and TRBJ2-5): DSGVTQTPKHLITATGQRVTLRCSPRSGDLSVYWYQQSLDQGLQFLIQYYNGEERAKGNILERFSAQQFPDLHSELNLSSLELGDSALYFCASSVGTSGRVETQYFGPGTRLLVL.

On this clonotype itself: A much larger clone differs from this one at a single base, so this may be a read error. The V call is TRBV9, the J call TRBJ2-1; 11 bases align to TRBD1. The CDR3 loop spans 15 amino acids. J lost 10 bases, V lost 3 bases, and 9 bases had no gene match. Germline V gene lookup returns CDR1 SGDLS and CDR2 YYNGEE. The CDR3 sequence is CASSGGGQGAYEQFF. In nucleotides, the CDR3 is TGTGCCAGCAGCGGTGGAGGACAGGGGGCCTACGAGCAGTTCTTC. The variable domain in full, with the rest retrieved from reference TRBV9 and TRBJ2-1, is DSGVTQTPKHLITATGQRVTLRCSPRSGDLSVYWYQQSLDQGLQFLIQYYNGEERAKGNILERFSAQQFPDLHSELNLSSLELGDSALYFCASSGGGQGAYEQFFGPGTRLTVL.

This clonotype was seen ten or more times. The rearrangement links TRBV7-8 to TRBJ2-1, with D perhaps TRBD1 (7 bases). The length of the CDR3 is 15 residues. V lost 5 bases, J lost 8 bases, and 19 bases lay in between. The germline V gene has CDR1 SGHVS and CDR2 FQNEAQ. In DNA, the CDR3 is TGTGCCAGCAGCCGAGGCGGGACAGCTAGGGATGAGCAGTTCTTC. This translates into CASSRGGTARDEQFF.

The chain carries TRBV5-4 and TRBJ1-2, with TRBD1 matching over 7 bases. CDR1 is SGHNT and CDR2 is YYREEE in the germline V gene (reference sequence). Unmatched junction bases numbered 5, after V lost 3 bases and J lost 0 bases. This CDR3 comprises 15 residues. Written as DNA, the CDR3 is TGTGCCAGCAGCTCGCCGGGACAGCCTAACTATGGCTACACCTTC. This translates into CASSSPGQPNYGYTF.

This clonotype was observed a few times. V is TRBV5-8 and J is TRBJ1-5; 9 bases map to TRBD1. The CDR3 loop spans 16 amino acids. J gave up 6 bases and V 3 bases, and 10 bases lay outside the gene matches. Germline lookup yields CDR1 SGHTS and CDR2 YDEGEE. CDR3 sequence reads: CASSYRTGGIGQPQHF. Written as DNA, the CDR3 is TGTGCCAGCAGCTACCGAACAGGGGGCATAGGTCAGCCCCAGCATTTT. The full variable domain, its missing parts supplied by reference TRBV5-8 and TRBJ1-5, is EAGVTQSPTHLIKTRGQQATLRCSPISGHTSVYWYQQALGLGLQFLLWYDEGEERNRGNFPPRFSGRQFPNYSSELNVNALELEDSALYLCASSYRTGGIGQPQHFGDGTRLSIL.

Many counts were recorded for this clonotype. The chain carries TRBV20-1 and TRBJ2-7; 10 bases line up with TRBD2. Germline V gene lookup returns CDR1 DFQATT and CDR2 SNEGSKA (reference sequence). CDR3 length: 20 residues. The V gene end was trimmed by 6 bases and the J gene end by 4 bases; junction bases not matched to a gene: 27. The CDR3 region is CSAKGAGGDVAGGGSYEQYF. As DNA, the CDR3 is TGCAGTGCCAAAGGGGCAGGGGGAGACGTAGCGGGAGGTGGCAGTTACGAGCAGTACTTC.

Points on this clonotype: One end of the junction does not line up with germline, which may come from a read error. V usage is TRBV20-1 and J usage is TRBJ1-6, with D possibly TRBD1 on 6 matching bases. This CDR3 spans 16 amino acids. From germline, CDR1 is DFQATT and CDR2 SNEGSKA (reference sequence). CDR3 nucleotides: TGCAGTGCTCGAGAGCCCCGGACAGCAACCAATTCACCCCTCCACTTT. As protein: CSAREPRTATNSPLHF.

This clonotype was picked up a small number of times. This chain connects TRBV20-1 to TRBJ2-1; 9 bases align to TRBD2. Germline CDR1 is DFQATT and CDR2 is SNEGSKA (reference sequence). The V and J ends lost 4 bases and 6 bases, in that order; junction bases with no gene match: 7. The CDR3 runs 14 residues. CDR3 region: CSATAGAGGNEQFF. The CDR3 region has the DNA TGCAGTGCTACAGCGGGAGCGGGGGGCAATGAGCAGTTCTTC.